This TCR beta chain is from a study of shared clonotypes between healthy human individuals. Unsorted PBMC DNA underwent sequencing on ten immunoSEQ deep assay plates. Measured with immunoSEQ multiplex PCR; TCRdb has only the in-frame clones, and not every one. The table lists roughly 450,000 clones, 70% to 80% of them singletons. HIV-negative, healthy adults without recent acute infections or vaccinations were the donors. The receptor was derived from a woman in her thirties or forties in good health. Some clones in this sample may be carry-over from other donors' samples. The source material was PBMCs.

CDR3: CASTQLAGGSGQYF. The CDR3 DNA reads as TGTGCCAGTACCCAACTAGCGGGAGGGTCGGGGCAGTACTTC. The chain is built from TRBV19 and TRBJ2-7; TRBD2 aligns across 13 bases. J lost 9 bases, V lost 7 bases, and 9 bases had no gene match. The CDR3 is 14 amino acids. Germline V lookup: CDR1 LNHDA, CDR2 SQIVND (reference sequence).